Shown below are 6 T cell receptor beta chains from a single sample sequenced in a study of shared clonotypes between healthy human individuals. This table comes from immunoSEQ multiplex PCR, and its TCRdb copy is limited to in-frame clones, with some not included. The table lists around 500,000 clones, approximately 80% of them singletons. What was sequenced was PBMCs. The receptors were sampled from a woman between 40 and 50 years old in good health. Some clones in this sample may be carry-over from other donors' samples.

Only a few counts were recorded for this clone. V and J are TRBV11-2 and TRBJ1-1; possibly TRBD1 for D (5 bases). Between the trimmed V and J ends, which lost 2 bases and 0 bases, there was a span of 13 bases. The CDR3 totals 16 residues. Germline V gene lookup returns CDR1 SGHAT and CDR2 FQNNGV. The CDR3 region is CASSLSGGTLNTEAFF. The DNA for the CDR3 is TGTGCCAGCAGCTTATCAGGAGGGACCTTGAACACTGAAGCTTTCTTT. Full variable domain (remainder filled in from reference TRBV11-2 and TRBJ1-1): EAGVAQSPRYKIIEKRQSVAFWCNPISGHATLYWYQQILGQGPKLLIQFQNNGVVDDSQLPKDRFSAERLKGVDSTLKIQPAKLEDSAVYLCASSLSGGTLNTEAFFGQGTRLTVV.

This clone was seen a handful of times. The rearrangement links TRBV5-1 to TRBJ2-7; D not certain. The CDR3 runs 14 residues. Deletions cut 4 bases from V and 0 bases from J, with 11 bases between. Germline values: CDR1 SGHRS, CDR2 YFSETQ. CDR3 protein: CASSAGPGSYEQYF. CDR3 nucleotides: TGCGCCAGCAGCGCCGGGCCGGGCTCCTACGAGCAGTACTTC.

In DNA, the CDR3 is TGTGCCAGCAGTCGTTCATCAGGGGGCAGTCAGCCCCAGCATTTT. This codes for CASSRSSGGSQPQHF. The J gene is TRBJ1-5, the V gene TRBV6-5, with 8 bases that match TRBD1. CDR3 size: 15 residues. The V segment lost 5 bases and the J segment 6 bases; nucleotides outside the gene matches: 9. CDR1 is MNHEY, CDR2 SVGAGI, per germline.

This clone was seen only a few times. V gene TRBV28 combines with J gene TRBJ2-5; D unresolved. The end of the DNA fits TRBJ2-7 better, so the J call may be wrong. Germline CDR1 reads MDHEN; CDR2 reads SYDVKM. CDR3 length equals 12 residues. The CDR3 here is CASSLIEYEQYF. Written as DNA, the CDR3 is TGTGCCAGCAGCCTGATCGAATACGAGCAGTACTTC.

The CDR3: CASSQTAWYGYTF. The CDR3 DNA sequence: TGCGCCAGCAGCCAGACAGCCTGGTATGGCTACACCTTC. The rearrangement joins TRBV4-1 to TRBJ1-2; possibly TRBD1 for D (5 bases). The CDR3 runs to 13 residues. CDR1 and CDR2 (germline): MGHRA, YSYEKL. V lost 3 bases to trimming and J lost 5 bases, with 10 bases between them.

The rearrangement joins TRBV4-3 to TRBJ2-5; TRBD1 might be the D (6 bases). With the DNA end fitting TRBJ2-7 better, the J assignment may be wrong. This CDR3 spans 15 amino acids. Germline-derived CDR1 and CDR2 are LGHNA and YSLEER. CDR3 amino acids: CASSQTTGAGHEQYF. CDR3 bases: TGCGCCAGCAGCCAGACGACAGGTGCAGGTCACGAGCAGTACTTC.